The 22 T cell receptor beta chains reported below all come from one sample, sequenced in a study of identifying expanded T cells in peripheral blood. Some clones are missing from TCRdb's copy, which holds only in-frame ones; the method was immunoSEQ multiplex PCR. The profile covers about 82,000 clones, with approximately 90% appearing a single time and approximately 7% taken by the ten largest. The sample comprised blood. The receptors were sampled from a person between 18 and 75 years old in good health.

The genes are TRBV5-6 and TRBJ1-1; TRBD1 matches at 7 bases. The CDR3 consists of 15 residues. The ends lost 4 bases at V and 4 bases at J; junction bases unmatched: 10. Germline values: CDR1 SGHDT, CDR2 YYEEEE. Here the CDR3 reads CASSPGGTWSTEAFF. The CDR3, as DNA: TGTGCCAGCAGCCCAGGGGGGACGTGGTCCACTGAAGCTTTCTTT.

The chain recombines TRBV18 with TRBJ1-2; D gene ambiguous. Trimming cost V 1 base and J 9 bases, with 12 bases left between them. Germline values: CDR1 KGHSH, CDR2 LQKENI. The CDR3 has 13 residues. CDR3 nucleotide sequence: TGTGCCAGCTCACCACAGGGTCGAAGGAGCTACACCTTC. This sequence encodes CASSPQGRRSYTF.

V and J are TRBV2 and TRBJ2-1; possibly TRBD1 or TRBD2 for D (5 bases each). This CDR3 has 15 amino acids. The V end was cut by 1 base, the J end by 9 bases, with 16 bases between. Germline V lookup: CDR1 SNHLY, CDR2 FYNNEI. The CDR3 DNA reads TGTGCCAGCAGTGAAGAGGGGCTAGCCCGGGGTGAGCAGTTCTTC. This gives the protein CASSEEGLARGEQFF.

The V call is TRBV9, the J call TRBJ2-3; D may be TRBD2 (5 bases). Germline loops: CDR1 SGDLS, CDR2 YYNGEE. This CDR3 region has 15 residues. V was cut by 0 bases and J by 0 bases, with 8 bases left in between. The CDR3 region is CASSVVGGSTDTQYF. The DNA for the CDR3 is TGTGCCAGCAGCGTAGTAGGCGGGAGCACAGATACGCAGTATTTT.

The chain recombines TRBV6-5 with TRBJ2-7; tentatively, D is TRBD1 or TRBD2 (5 bases each). Germline CDR1 and CDR2: MNHEY and SVGAGI. Trimming left V 6 bases short and J 2 bases short, with 14 bases between. The CDR3 spans 14 residues. The CDR3 coding sequence is TGTGCCAGCAGAAAACCAGGGAGTCCCTACGAGCAGTACTTC. Translation gives CASRKPGSPYEQYF.

This chain uses TRBV6-1 with TRBJ1-5, with no clear D. The CDR3 totals 15 residues. V shed 7 bases and J shed 4 bases, with 17 bases lying between them. In germline, CDR1 is MNHNS, CDR2 SASEGT. The CDR3: CASTPRERGNQPQHF. Here the CDR3 DNA reads TGTGCCAGCACCCCTCGGGAACGGGGAAATCAGCCCCAGCATTTT.

This clone was counted a single time. The chain has TRBV21-1 and TRBJ1-4. TRBV21-1 corresponds to a pseudogene. The CDR3 length is 15 residues. The CDR3 nucleotides are TGTGCCAGCAGCAAAGTGAAGGGGGGTAATGAAAAACTGTTTTTT. It codes for CASSKVKGGNEKLFF.

The chain combines TRBV29-1 with TRBJ1-1; TRBD1 is a possible D gene (6 bases). This CDR3 comprises 16 residues. Between the trimmed V and J ends, which lost 1 base and 7 bases, there was a span of 22 bases. Germline CDR1 is SQVTM and CDR2 is ANQGSEA. CDR3 sequence reads: CSVEALTGTPGGEAFF. The CDR3 nucleotides read TGCAGCGTTGAAGCCCTAACCGGGACACCCGGGGGTGAAGCTTTCTTT.

The chain joins TRBV7-9 to TRBJ2-1; D is possibly TRBD2 (6 bases). The CDR3 is made up of 15 amino acids. V dropped 1 base and J dropped 5 bases, with 12 bases sitting between them. The V gene's germline CDR1 is SEHNR and CDR2 FQNEAQ (reference sequence). The CDR3 loop is CASSLGTTKNNEQFF. The CDR3 bases are TGTGCCAGCAGCTTAGGGACTACCAAAAACAATGAGCAGTTCTTC.

This chain uses TRBV7-2 with TRBJ1-1; D gene uncertain. This CDR3 has 13 amino acids. Germline V gene sequence: CDR1 SGHTA, CDR2 FQGNSA. The V end was cut by 8 bases, the J end by 0 bases, with 10 bases between. In DNA form, the CDR3 reads TGTGCCAGCGACCGCGCCATGAACACTGAAGCTTTCTTT. It translates to CASDRAMNTEAFF.

The V and J genes are TRBV6-6 and TRBJ2-3; TRBD2 matches at 7 bases. CDR3 length: 14 residues. Germline V lookup: CDR1 MNHNY, CDR2 SVGAGI (reference sequence). V lost 2 bases to trimming and J lost 8 bases; unmatched junction nucleotides: 7. CDR3 sequence (DNA): TGTGCCAGCAGTTACGCACAGTCGGGGGGTACGCAGTATTTT. Its translation: CASSYAQSGGTQYF.

This rearrangement joins TRBV11-3 to TRBJ1-1; D unresolved. Trimming removed 0 bases at V and 5 bases at J, with 7 bases between. This CDR3 region has 13 residues. The germline V gene encodes CDR1 SGHNT and CDR2 YENEEA. This chain's CDR3 is CASSLDQSTEAFF. CDR3 coding DNA: TGTGCCAGCAGCTTAGACCAGAGTACTGAAGCTTTCTTT.

This chain connects TRBV11-3 to TRBJ2-6, with D hard to call. The CDR3 covers 17 residues. CDR1 is SGHNT and CDR2 is YENEEA in the germline V gene. Trimming left V 2 bases short and J 0 bases short, with 11 bases between. Written as DNA, the CDR3 is TGTGCCAGCAGCTTAAGGTACATCAGCTCTGGGGCCAACGTCCTGACTTTC. Protein product: CASSLRYISSGANVLTF.

The chain joins TRBV11-3 to TRBJ2-2; TRBD2 is a possible D gene (5 bases). The CDR3 is 16 amino acids. Germline loops: CDR1 SGHNT, CDR2 YENEEA. V lost 6 bases to trimming and J lost 1 base, with 15 bases between them. Written as DNA, the CDR3 is TGTGCCAGCAGGCACCTCCGGGGTGAGAACACCGGGGAGCTGTTTTTT. Its translation: CASRHLRGENTGELFF.

CDR3 in DNA: TGTGCCAGCAGCCAAGATCCGGCGGGGGGCTCTGGCGAGCAGTACTTC. This encodes CASSQDPAGGSGEQYF. This chain uses TRBV4-2 with TRBJ2-7; 8 bases match TRBD2. CDR1 and CDR2 (germline): LGHNA, YNFKEQ. J lost 6 bases, V lost 0 bases, and 10 bases had no gene match. CDR3 length: 16 residues.

V and J are TRBV29-1 and TRBJ1-3, with 9 bases aligning to TRBD1. CDR3 size: 14 residues. Germline assignment: CDR1 SQVTM and CDR2 ANQGSEA. V dropped 6 bases and J dropped 0; count of bases not matched to a gene: 3. The CDR3 here is CSVGQGLSGNTIYF. CDR3 coding DNA: TGCAGCGTCGGACAGGGGCTCTCTGGAAACACCATATATTTT. Variable domain in full (rest from reference TRBV29-1 and TRBJ1-3): SAVISQKPSRDICQRGTSLTIQCQVDSQVTMMFWYRQQPGQSLTLIATANQGSEATYESGFVIDKFPISRPNLTFSTLTVSNMSPEDSSIYLCSVGQGLSGNTIYFGEGSWLTVV.

The chain links TRBV30 to TRBJ1-3; D remains ambiguous. V gave up 8 bases and J gave up 3 bases, with 8 bases separating them. Germline V CDR1 and CDR2: GTSNPN, SVGIG (reference sequence). CDR3 length equals 11 residues. CDR3 bases: TGTGCCCATTGGAATGGAAACACCATATATTTT. Residues: CAHWNGNTIYF.

The chain has TRBV4-2 and TRBJ2-7; D remains unclear. The germline CDR1 and CDR2 sequences are LGHNA and YNFKEQ. The CDR3 is made up of 15 amino acids. V lost 5 bases and J lost 2, with 16 bases in between. The CDR3 DNA follows: TGTGCCAGCAGCTTGTATGGACCCACTCCCTACGAGCAGTACTTC. Its protein is CASSLYGPTPYEQYF.

This clone occurred once. V is TRBV4-2 and J is TRBJ2-7; 7 nucleotides line up with TRBD2. The trim removed 1 base at V and 2 bases at J, leaving 11 bases unmatched. The length of the CDR3 is 17 residues. CDR1 LGHNA and CDR2 YNFKEQ come from the germline V gene. In DNA, the CDR3 is TGTGCCAGCAGCCAAGCCGCGTCGTCGGGAGGTCCCTACGAGCAGTACTTC. Its translation is CASSQAASSGGPYEQYF.

This chain uses TRBV14 with TRBJ2-5; weak D call: TRBD2 (6 bases). The CDR3 totals 12 residues. Germline V gene data show CDR1 as SGHDN and CDR2 as FVKESK. Deletions cut 0 bases from V and 10 bases from J, with 9 bases between. This CDR3 is CASSQEEGNQYF. The CDR3 DNA follows: TGTGCCAGCAGCCAAGAGGAGGGGAACCAGTACTTC.

V is TRBV6-1 and J is TRBJ1-4; 7 nucleotides agree with TRBD1. Germline trimming cut 7 bases from V and 4 bases from J; bases unmatched to any gene: 6. Germline lookup yields CDR1 MNHNS and CDR2 SASEGT. This CDR3 comprises 14 residues. In nucleotides, the CDR3 is TGTGCCAGCACCGAGGACAGGCTTAATGAAAAACTGTTTTTT. Its translation is CASTEDRLNEKLFF.

V gene TRBV13 combines with J gene TRBJ1-1, with D maybe TRBD1 (6 bases). The CDR3 covers 12 residues. The germline V and J ends were trimmed by 5 bases and 5 bases, with 9 bases remaining between them. CDR1 and CDR2 (germline): PRHDT, FYEKMQ (reference sequence). CDR3 bases: TGTGCCAGCAGCCCTCAGGGGACTGAAGCTTTCTTT. Protein sequence: CASSPQGTEAFF.